This entry is about one T cell receptor (beta chain). Its antigen is as yet unknown. The entry originates in a study of cytotoxic CD8 clonotypes in ibrutinib-treated CLL. Turning to the study itself: Responses comprised around 24 partial and 2 complete; at median approximately 68 months, about 14 remained remitted and about twelve progressed.

Whole-study results and caveats: Sampling time points were not equivalent between sustained-remission and progressing patients. Researchers report that baseline clonality outpaced age-matched healthy donors and tracked circulating CD8+ T-cell counts.

This CDR3 has 16 amino acids. With sequencing, the targeted depth ranged from 1 in 200,000 to 1 in 1 million T cells. TCRdb's copy holds only in-frame clones and misses some; the assay was immunoSEQ multiplex PCR. Among around 160,000 clones listed, approximately 90% were seen once. The specimen comprised PBMCs, sampled at disease progression, from a patient treated with ibrutinib. This sequence joins TRBV21-1 and TRBJ2-7. TRBV21-1 is termed a pseudogene. This receptor was identified in a human donor with chronic lymphocytic leukemia. CDR3 residues: CASSRSGTYTPYEQYF. DNA of the CDR3: TGTGCCAGCAGCCGGTCCGGGACCTACACACCCTACGAGCAGTACTTC.